What follows are 2 T cell receptor beta chains derived from one specimen sequenced in a study of blood T cells in healthy people across ages. For the second PCR, which ran for about 6 to 11 cycles, a sample-barcoded 5' primer and a J-beta primer mix were used. MiXCR was run by TCRdb on the 5' RACE reads, yielding one entry per CDR3 protein. The sample yields about a million distinct CDR3 sequences, roughly 51% seen once. The sequencing input was blood. The receptors originated from a woman aged 55-70 years in good health.

The chain couples TRBV4-1 to TRBJ2-7; D call uncertain. The CDR3 sequence is 15 residues long. V was shortened by 1 base and J by 3 bases, with 13 bases between the two germline ends. Germline V CDR1 and CDR2: MGHRA, YSYEKL. CDR3 amino acids: CASSQGRTVNYEQYF. The CDR3 nucleotides read TGCGCCAGCAGCCAAGGACGGACGGTGAACTACGAGCAGTACTTC.

The chain couples TRBV15 to TRBJ2-5; D gene ambiguous. The CDR3 covers 14 residues. Germline V gives CDR1 LNHNV, CDR2 YYDKDF (reference sequence). Deletions cut 4 bases from V and 0 bases from J, with 9 bases between. Written as DNA, the CDR3 is TGTGCCACCAGCAACGGGCAAGACCAAGAGACCCAGTACTTC. This translates into CATSNGQDQETQYF.